This TCR beta chain appears in the sequencing data of a study of graft-versus-host responses after intestinal transplantation. Generated by immunoSEQ multiplex PCR, the TCRdb table keeps only in-frame clones and is missing some. Found here are tens of thousands of clones, about 90% of them singletons; the top ten hold 1.6%. Germline V CDR1 and CDR2: MNHEY, SVGAGI. The CDR3 consists of 13 residues. Trimming removed 2 bases at V and 4 bases at J, with 8 bases between. This clonotype was sampled from a human patient who received an intestinal transplant, so some T cells may come from the graft donor. The input for sequencing was PBMCs, taken 26 days after transplant. The chain uses TRBV6-5 and TRBJ1-2; perhaps TRBD1 as D (6 bases). CDR3 protein: CASSYSRGYGYTF. The CDR3 DNA is TGTGCCAGCAGTTACAGCAGGGGCTATGGCTACACCTTC.